A selection of T cell receptor beta chains follows, all from one sample in a study of shared clonotypes between healthy human individuals. Measured with immunoSEQ multiplex PCR; TCRdb has only the in-frame clones, and not every one. The sample contains about 2.4 million clones, 93% of which appear only once. Sequences were obtained from naive CD4+ T cells from PBMCs. These receptors were collected from a man younger than 35 in good health. Some clones in this sample may be carry-over from other donors' samples. CDR3s leave out the opening cysteine and the closing phenylalanine or tryptophan.

11 TRBJ2-7 TRBV5-1 ASSLDGPYEQY
12 TRBJ2-5 TRBV7-3 ASSSIAGVETQY
14 TRBJ2-2 TRBV7-3 ASSPRTSGNTGELF
14 TRBJ1-2 TRBV9 ASSPRGGRGPYGYT
15 TRBJ2-1 TRBV10-3 AISETDSLPSYNEQF
12 TRBJ2-7 TRBV19 ASSMGWDAGEQY
13 TRBJ2-7 TRBV7-3 ASSLMGQGLSEQY
12 TRBJ2-3 TRBV28 ASSLGGSTDTQY
14 TRBJ2-7 TRBV7-2 ASNLTPGGSVYEQY
12 TRBJ2-1 TRBV11-3 ASSQGLATNEQF
14 TRBJ1-6 TRBV11-2 ASSRGWSGMNSPLH
9 TRBJ2-5 TRBV18 ASSRGETQY
14 TRBJ1-3 TRBV6-6 ASSYVQAYSGNTIY
11 TRBJ2-1 TRBV19 ASMAGGSNEQF
12 TRBJ2-5 TRBV11-1 ASSPAGGPETQY
11 TRBJ2-7 TRBV28 ASSWGPSYEQY
14 TRBJ1-2 TRBV11-2 ASSLDRRIALSGYT
14 TRBJ2-2 TRBV5-1 ASSRNREEIAGELF
11 TRBJ2-1 TRBV6-1 ATILAGDTEQF
13 TRBJ2-5 TRBV5-4 ASSFDFVSQETQY
18 TRBJ2-7 TRBV4-2 ASSQAGTSGRRSDLYEQY
12 TRBJ2-3 TRBV7-3 ASSFSQGVDTQY
14 TRBJ2-1 TRBV30 AWISPWPSSYNEQF
14 TRBJ1-3 TRBV2 ASSEGRGHSGNTIY
15 TRBJ2-1 TRBV6-1 ASSEALGHSPYNEQF
12 TRBJ1-5 TRBV6-5 ASSLDRGSQPQH